This T cell receptor (beta chain) was captured in a study of blood T cell repertoires in COVID-19. Study-level information: Nucleic acid was either cDNA or gDNA, and it came from T cells, B-cell-depleted T cells, or PBMCs.

Profiled with immunoSEQ multiplex PCR; TCRdb holds only in-frame clones, not every one. The sample contains about 220,000 clones, around 81% of which appear only once. This clone was detected only once. Sequencing was performed on peripheral blood. The TCR was taken from a woman under 40 who had recovered from COVID-19.

The CDR3 reads CSAERGSGDEQFF. The CDR3 DNA follows: TGCAGCGCCGAACGGGGGTCGGGGGATGAGCAGTTCTTC. The chain couples TRBV29-1 to TRBJ2-1; TRBD2 might be the D (6 bases). Trimming cost V 7 bases and J 8 bases, with 18 bases left between them. The CDR3 totals 13 residues. Germline V gene lookup returns CDR1 SQVTM and CDR2 ANQGSEA.